A selection of T cell receptor beta chains follows, all from one sample in a study of molecular identifiers for immune sequencing clone quantification. TCRdb called the PCR reads again in MiXCR, with one record for every CDR3 protein. The table includes a few hundred thousand distinct CDR3 sequences, around 25% detected once. Sequencing used naive CD8+ T cells from blood, with Jurkat cell RNA spiked in. The receptors were gathered from a human donor in good health. Some libraries in this study had Jurkat cell RNA spiked in. Each CDR3 is given without its conserved first and last residue.

CDR3aa | j_gene | len | v_gene
ASSLHVGAGNTIY | TRBJ1-3 | 13 | TRBV27
ATPKRRGVGTDTQY | TRBJ2-3 | 14 | TRBV24-1
ASCESGANVLT | TRBJ2-6 | 11 | TRBV28
ASSSRTDMQY | TRBJ2-3 | 10 | TRBV9
ASCPHPVQGFTYNEQF | TRBJ2-1 | 16 | TRBV6-2/TRBV6-3
ASSNPRDEQF | TRBJ2-1 | 10 | TRBV6-5
ASSLGGLLLGYTDTQY | TRBJ2-3 | 16 | TRBV13
ASSITRDRGNSYEQY | TRBJ2-7 | 15 | TRBV7-9
AISESIGPQH | TRBJ1-5 | 10 | TRBV10-3
ASSMGLLEQY | TRBJ2-7 | 10 | TRBV28
ASSPRQPGETQY | TRBJ2-5 | 12 | TRBV7-6
ASSQARGAKISGANVLT | TRBJ2-6 | 17 | TRBV4-3
AIRGGGTVTGELF | TRBJ2-2 | 13 | TRBV10-3
ATSGREQY | TRBJ2-7 | 8 | TRBV24-1
ASSSPPGEEQY | TRBJ2-7 | 11 | TRBV7-2
ASSPPGTQPQH | TRBJ1-5 | 11 | TRBV7-9
SVEDVQGNTEAF | TRBJ1-1 | 12 | TRBV29-1
SATDLRSGAQETQY | TRBJ2-5 | 14 | TRBV20-1
ASSQDRQGYEQY | TRBJ2-7 | 12 | TRBV4-3
ASSLGYRDRDSEQY | TRBJ2-7 | 14 | TRBV11-2
ASSSSSARPYTGELF | TRBJ2-2 | 15 | TRBV7-9
ASSQEGLGGPSNTEAF | TRBJ1-1 | 16 | TRBV4-1
ASSLTLAVSTDTQY | TRBJ2-3 | 14 | TRBV7-3